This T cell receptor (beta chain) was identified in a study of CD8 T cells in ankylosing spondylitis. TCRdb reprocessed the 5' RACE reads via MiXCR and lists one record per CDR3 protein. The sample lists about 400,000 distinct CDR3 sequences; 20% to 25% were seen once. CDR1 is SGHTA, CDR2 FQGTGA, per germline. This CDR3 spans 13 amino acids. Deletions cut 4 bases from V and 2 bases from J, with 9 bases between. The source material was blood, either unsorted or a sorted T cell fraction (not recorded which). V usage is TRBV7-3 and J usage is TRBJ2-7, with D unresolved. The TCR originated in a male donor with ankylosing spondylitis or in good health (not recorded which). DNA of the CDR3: TGTGCCAGCAGCTCCGAAAATACCTACGAGCAGTACTTC. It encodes CASSSENTYEQYF.